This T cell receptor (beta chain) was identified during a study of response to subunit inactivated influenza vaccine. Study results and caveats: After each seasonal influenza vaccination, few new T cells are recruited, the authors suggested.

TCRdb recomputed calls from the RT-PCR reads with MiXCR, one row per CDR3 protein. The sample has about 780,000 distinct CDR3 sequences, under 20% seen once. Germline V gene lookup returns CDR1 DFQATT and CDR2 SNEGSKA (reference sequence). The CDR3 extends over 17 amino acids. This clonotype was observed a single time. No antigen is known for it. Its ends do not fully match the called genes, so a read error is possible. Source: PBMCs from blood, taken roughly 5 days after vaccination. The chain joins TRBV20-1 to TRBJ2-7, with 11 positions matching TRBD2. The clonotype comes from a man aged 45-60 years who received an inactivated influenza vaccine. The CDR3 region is CSARDRRLAGKHYELYF. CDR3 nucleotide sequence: TGCAGTGCTAGAGATCGGCGACTAGCGGGGAAACACTACGAGCTGTACTTC.